Below, one T cell receptor beta chain is given with its context. The data were obtained in a study of blood T cell repertoires in COVID-19. Germline V gene data show CDR1 as MDHEN and CDR2 as SYDVKM. The CDR3 totals 14 residues. Between the trimmed V and J ends, which lost 5 bases and 4 bases, there was a span of 14 bases. Generated by immunoSEQ multiplex PCR, the TCRdb table keeps only in-frame clones and is missing some. The sample records about 330,000 clones, over 80% being singletons. The gene calls are TRBV28 and TRBJ1-2; possibly TRBD1 for D (6 bases). The sample was PBMCs or T cells enriched from blood (not recorded which). This clonotype was obtained from a man aged 25 to 40 who had recovered from COVID-19. CDR3 in amino acids: CASSPQDRFYGYTF. The CDR3 nucleotides are TGTGCCAGCAGTCCCCAGGACAGATTCTATGGCTACACCTTC.